The subject of this entry is one T cell receptor (beta chain). What it recognizes is unknown. With 60 Vbeta and 13 Jbeta primers, the PCR was carried out. Assay used: immunoSEQ multiplex PCR; TCRdb lists only in-frame clones, some missing. The table shows over 100,000 clones, with about 74% occurring only once. These data belong to a study of cytomegalovirus exposure and HLA in healthy donors. Study details: Earlier results showed roughly 120 million unique TCR beta sequences derived from 150 million to 200 million T cells. Broader study findings: It was reported in a later analysis that an Asian-associated ancestry cluster showed fewer N-insertions than the approximately 670-donor mean. Likely technical artifact: a cluster of highly shared sequence variants. A later analysis showed TCR association rates differing by HLA locus, peaking at DRB1 and lowest at HLA-C.

Unmatched junction bases numbered 5, after V lost 2 bases and J lost 4 bases. The CDR3 covers 14 residues. The germline V gene has CDR1 MNHEY and CDR2 SMNVEV (reference sequence). Specimen: PBMCs. The chain joins TRBV27 to TRBJ2-7; 7 bases line up with TRBD1. The sequence was collected from a man aged 25-40 years in good health and CMV-seropositive. The DNA of the CDR3 is TGTGCCAGCAGTTTAGTTACAGGGGAATACGAGCAGTACTTC. Translation gives CASSLVTGEYEQYF.